This TCR beta chain is from a study of blood T cell repertoires in COVID-19. Looking at the study overall: Spain, Italy and the United States supplied samples that represented acute and convalescent COVID-19.

The V gene's germline CDR1 is DFQATT and CDR2 SNEGSKA (reference sequence). This CDR3 comprises 11 residues. V was pared by 5 bases and J by 10 bases, with 12 bases between. TCRdb's copy holds only in-frame clones and misses some; the assay was immunoSEQ multiplex PCR. The sample has 100,000 to 150,000 clones; about 86% are singletons. The chain carries TRBV20-1 and TRBJ2-1; no firm D call. The sample was peripheral blood. This receptor was identified in a woman aged 45-65 years with acute or convalescent COVID-19. Here the CDR3 reads CSAARYREQFF. In DNA form, the CDR3 reads TGCAGTGCTGCCCGTTATCGGGAGCAGTTCTTC.